The 22 T cell receptor beta chains below were found in one sample sequenced in a study of CD8+ T cells in alopecia areata. Reverse transcription of extracted RNA yielded cDNA, which provided the sequencing template. TCRdb keeps only in-frame clones here, not all; method: immunoSEQ multiplex PCR. The sample carries about 150,000 clones, around 58% recorded once. The sequenced sample was CD4+ T cells sorted from blood, obtained at week 0. These receptor sequences come from a human donor with alopecia areata.

This clone was seen a handful of times. The chain couples TRBV5-8 to TRBJ1-1, with D hard to call. The CDR3 loop spans 11 amino acids. Germline loops: CDR1 SGHTS, CDR2 YDEGEE. The ends were cut back, 0 bases at V and 7 bases at J, with 4 bases in the middle. The CDR3 DNA sequence: TGTGCCAGCAGCTTGGTCGGTGAAGCTTTCTTT. This codes for CASSLVGEAFF.

The CDR3 loop is CASSRRADVRSGANVLTF. CDR3 sequence (DNA): TGCGCCAGCAGCCGCCGAGCGGACGTACGCTCTGGGGCCAACGTCCTGACTTTC. This rearrangement joins TRBV4-1 to TRBJ2-6, with D possibly matching TRBD2 (5 bases). Trimming took off 4 bases at V and 0 bases at J, with 16 bases between the two ends. The CDR3 contains 18 residues. The V gene's germline CDR1 is MGHRA and CDR2 YSYEKL.

The rearrangement links TRBV15 to TRBJ1-5; D not certain. The germline V and J ends were trimmed by 3 bases and 6 bases, with 15 bases remaining between them. CDR3 length equals 15 residues. Germline CDR1 reads LNHNV; CDR2 reads YYDKDF (reference sequence). CDR3 sequence reads: CATSSALIGLQPQHF. CDR3 coding DNA: TGTGCCACCAGCAGTGCCCTTATCGGACTTCAGCCCCAGCATTTT.

This clone occurred a few times. The rearrangement uses TRBV5-6 and TRBJ2-5, with 7 bases fitting TRBD1. Germline assignment: CDR1 SGHDT and CDR2 YYEEEE. The CDR3 is made up of 14 amino acids. V was pared by 4 bases and J by 4 bases, with 7 bases of the junction left unmatched. The CDR3: CASSINTGVETQYF. The CDR3, as DNA: TGTGCCAGCAGCATAAACACAGGGGTAGAGACCCAGTACTTC.

This clone has only a few counts. J is TRBJ2-2 and V is TRBV4-1; the match to TRBD2 covers 7 bases. Germline CDR1 is MGHRA and CDR2 is YSYEKL. CDR3 length equals 15 residues. After removal of 1 base from V and 1 base from J, the junction contained 0 bases not matched to a gene. CDR3 region: CASSQAGGNTGELFF. The CDR3 bases are TGCGCCAGCAGCCAAGCGGGGGGGAACACCGGGGAGCTGTTTTTT.

The rearrangement uses TRBV30 and TRBJ1-2; D unclear. Trimming pared 4 bases from V and 6 bases from J, leaving 9 bases between. Germline-derived CDR1 and CDR2 are GTSNPN and SVGIG (reference sequence). The CDR3 covers 11 residues. The CDR3 is CAWTAADGYTF. The CDR3 coding sequence is TGTGCCTGGACTGCGGCGGATGGCTACACCTTC.

The chain joins TRBV6-5 to TRBJ2-7, with D possibly TRBD1 on 5 matching bases. This CDR3 has 14 residues. V lost 8 bases to trimming and J lost 0 bases, with 14 bases between them. Per the germline V gene, CDR1 is MNHEY and CDR2 is SVGAGI. The CDR3 bases are TGTGCCAGCTCACAGGATTTCAGCTCCTACGAGCAGTACTTC. This codes for CASSQDFSSYEQYF.

The rearrangement uses TRBV2 and TRBJ2-3, with 14 bases fitting TRBD2. The V gene's germline CDR1 is SNHLY and CDR2 FYNNEI. V shed 10 bases, J shed 0 bases, and the junction held 6 bases outside the gene matches. This CDR3 is 16 amino acids long. DNA of the CDR3: TGTGCCACCGGACTAGCGGGGGGAACTAGCACAGATACGCAGTATTTT. Its translation: CATGLAGGTSTDTQYF.

The chain has TRBV9 and TRBJ1-6, with TRBD1 matching 10 bases. The CDR3 has 15 residues. V shed 3 bases and J 7 bases; nucleotides not matched to a gene: 4. The germline CDR1 and CDR2 sequences are SGDLS and YYNGEE. CDR3 nucleotide sequence: TGTGCCAGCAGCGCCCAGACAGGGGGCAATTCACCCCTCCACTTT. This encodes CASSAQTGGNSPLHF.

The V and J genes are TRBV29-1 and TRBJ2-1; D possibly uses TRBD1 or TRBD2 (5 bases each). V lost 4 bases and J 0 bases, leaving 10 bases between the germline ends. The CDR3 has 14 amino acids. Germline CDR1 SQVTM, CDR2 ANQGSEA. The CDR3 nucleotides read TGCAGCGTTGCGAGGGGTAACTCCTACAATGAGCAGTTCTTC. Amino acids: CSVARGNSYNEQFF.

A note on this clone: One end of the junction fails to match germline, which may point to a read error. This chain connects TRBV6-1 to TRBJ2-3; TRBD1 aligns across 7 bases. CDR1 and CDR2 (germline): MNHNS, SASEGT. The CDR3 covers 13 residues. The CDR3 nucleotides are TGTGCCATCAGTGACAGGGTCACAGATACGCAGTATTTT. Amino acid sequence: CAISDRVTDTQYF.

This clone was seen a few times. This chain connects TRBV4-1 to TRBJ2-3; 10 nucleotides line up with TRBD2. CDR3 length: 17 amino acids. From germline, CDR1 is MGHRA and CDR2 YSYEKL. V lost 4 bases and J lost 4; bases outside the gene matches: 11. The CDR3 bases are TGCGCCAGCAGCCCCTGGGGGAGCGGGGGGGCTGCAGATACGCAGTATTTT. Translating it yields CASSPWGSGGAADTQYF.

The V gene is TRBV10-3, the J gene TRBJ2-1; no definite D call. Trimming pared 2 bases from V and 5 bases from J, leaving 7 bases between. The CDR3 has 13 residues. Germline lookup yields CDR1 ENHRY and CDR2 SYGVKD. DNA for the CDR3: TGTGCCATCAGTGAGCTGACGAACAATGAGCAGTTCTTC. Its protein is CAISELTNNEQFF.

The CDR3 nucleotides read TGCGCCAGCAGCTTGGCACAGGGGCCTCCCACAGATACGCAGTATTTT. Its protein is CASSLAQGPPTDTQYF. The rearrangement links TRBV5-1 to TRBJ2-3; 7 bases are a match to TRBD1. The germline gives CDR1 SGHRS, CDR2 YFSETQ. The CDR3 loop spans 16 amino acids. V was pared by 0 bases and J by 2 bases, with 6 bases of the junction left unmatched.

The rearrangement links TRBV5-1 to TRBJ1-1, with D maybe TRBD1 (5 bases). This CDR3 comprises 14 residues. Trimming shortened V by 0 bases and J by 0 bases, and 6 bases separated the two germline ends. Looked up from germline, CDR1 is SGHRS and CDR2 is YFSETQ. CDR3 sequence (DNA): TGCGCCAGCAGCTTGGTAGGGGTGAACACTGAAGCTTTCTTT. It specifies CASSLVGVNTEAFF.

The gene calls are TRBV7-2 and TRBJ1-1; no reliable D call. The CDR3 has 14 residues. CDR1 and CDR2 (germline): SGHTA, FQGNSA. V was clipped by 1 base and J by 7 bases, with 13 bases between them. The CDR3 nucleotides are TGTGCCAGCAGCTTAGAGGGCAGCGACCTTGAAGCTTTCTTT. As protein: CASSLEGSDLEAFF.

The chain has TRBV7-9 and TRBJ1-1, with D possibly matching TRBD1 (5 bases). V lost 8 bases, J lost 1 base, and 11 bases lay in between. Per germline, CDR1 SEHNR and CDR2 FQNEAQ (reference sequence). The CDR3 consists of 13 residues. The CDR3 loop reads CASQGAENTEAFF. DNA for the CDR3: TGTGCCAGCCAGGGAGCAGAGAACACTGAAGCTTTCTTT.

Note on this clone: This sample includes further DNA sequences coding for the same CDR3. The chain employs TRBV29-1 and TRBJ1-5, with unresolved D. Germline V lookup: CDR1 SQVTM, CDR2 ANQGSEA. V shed 1 base and J shed 2 bases, with 6 bases lying between them. The CDR3 runs to 13 residues. The CDR3 region has the DNA TGCAGCGTTGAAGTTGGGGGCAATCAGCCCCAGCATTTT. Its translation: CSVEVGGNQPQHF.

This chain uses TRBV5-1 with TRBJ2-3; TRBD2 agrees at 8 bases. In germline, CDR1 is SGHRS, CDR2 YFSETQ. Trimming removed 7 bases from V and 2 bases from J; junction bases left unmatched: 24. The CDR3 totals 20 residues. This CDR3 reads CASRPAGGQGLWAHTDTQYF. CDR3 DNA: TGCGCCAGCCGCCCCGCGGGGGGCCAAGGCCTTTGGGCCCACACAGATACGCAGTATTTT.

This clone was recorded once. This CDR3 is CAWKRAGSYNSPLHF. The CDR3 coding sequence is TGTGCCTGGAAGAGGGCAGGCTCCTATAATTCACCCCTCCACTTT. The chain employs TRBV30 and TRBJ1-6, with D unresolved. From germline, CDR1 is GTSNPN and CDR2 SVGIG (reference sequence). V was clipped by 4 bases and J by 0 bases, with 10 bases between them. The CDR3 is 15 residues long.

The V and J genes are TRBV5-1 and TRBJ2-7; 10 bases map to TRBD1. The CDR3 extends over 15 amino acids. Germline V gene data show CDR1 as SGHRS and CDR2 as YFSETQ. Losses at the gene ends were 0 bases for V and 5 bases for J; bases not matched to a gene: 5. CDR3 sequence (DNA): TGCGCCAGCAGCTTGGGGGACAGGGGACAGGACGAGCAGTACTTC. Its protein is CASSLGDRGQDEQYF.

CDR3 region: CASSQVLAELFNEQFF. CDR3 DNA: TGTGCCAGCAGCCAAGTATTGGCGGAGTTATTCAATGAGCAGTTCTTC. The rearrangement links TRBV4-2 to TRBJ2-1; D call uncertain. The CDR3 has 16 residues. The V end lost 1 base, the J end lost 6 bases, and 16 bases lay between the germline ends. Germline-derived CDR1 and CDR2 are LGHNA and YNFKEQ.